The present T cell receptor (beta chain) was sequenced within a study of identical twins. Notes on the study in general: Models predicted less out-of-frame TCR alpha sharing in monozygotic twins than was found. With beta out-of-frame sequences, excess sharing by twins was weaker.

Germline V gene data show CDR1 as SGDLS and CDR2 as YYNGEE. Trimming at V came to 8 bases and at J to 2 bases, leaving 8 bases not matched to a gene. CDR3 size: 14 residues. This clonotype was observed a few times. What it binds is unknown. Using its own MiXCR run on the 5' RACE reads, TCRdb lists one record per CDR3 protein. The data show some 600,000 distinct CDR3 sequences, just over 7% seen once. Each donor was a healthy Caucasian. This sample also belongs to another study, concerning yellow fever vaccine responses in identical twins.

Sequencing was performed on PBMCs. The chain has TRBV9 and TRBJ2-3, with 7 bases fitting TRBD2. The sequence was collected from a woman in her late teens or twenties in good health. The CDR3 here is CASTAGPVTDTQYF. For the CDR3, the DNA is TGTGCCAGTACAGCGGGACCGGTCACAGATACGCAGTATTTT.